Sequencing of this T cell receptor beta chain was carried out in a study of blood T cell repertoires in COVID-19. The overall study: The analysed material was cDNA or gDNA that came from T cells, B-cell-depleted T cells, or PBMCs.

This CDR3 region has 13 residues. CDR1 and CDR2 from the germline V gene are SGHRS and YFSETQ. Trimming took off 9 bases at V and 4 bases at J, with 15 bases between the two ends. Original handling: Cell counts per sample came from amplifying reference gene primers. The assay was immunoSEQ multiplex PCR, and TCRdb's table has in-frame clones only and misses some. The V and J calls and clone size are taken from that table; D and trimming were inferred from the DNA. The sample has some 700,000 clones; more than 80% are singletons. This TCR was recovered from a woman in her late teens or twenties with acute or convalescent COVID-19. V usage is TRBV5-1 and J usage is TRBJ2-3; the D gene is possibly TRBD1 (6 bases). Sequenced material: peripheral blood. CDR3 sequence (DNA): TGCGCCACCCGCCAGGGGAGCTCAGATACGCAGTATTTT. It translates to CATRQGSSDTQYF.